Below are 16 T cell receptor beta chains sequenced from a single sample in a study of cytomegalovirus exposure and HLA in healthy donors. It was with 60 Vbeta and 13 Jbeta primers that the PCR ran. Here immunoSEQ multiplex PCR was the method, and the copy in TCRdb shows in-frame clones only, minus some. The data show about 140,000 clones, 80% seen once. Sequencing was performed on PBMCs. The receptors here all came from a man in his forties in good health and CMV-seronegative.

This clone was counted a few times. The identical CDR3 is also encoded by other nucleotide sequences in the sample. The chain links TRBV5-1 to TRBJ2-3, with D maybe TRBD1 (6 bases). Germline assignment: CDR1 SGHRS and CDR2 YFSETQ. Trimming removed 4 bases at V and 6 bases at J, with 12 bases between. This CDR3 has 13 amino acids. In DNA, the CDR3 is TGCGCCAGCAGCCTACAGGGTCCGGATACGCAGTATTTT. Protein sequence: CASSLQGPDTQYF. The full variable domain, its missing parts supplied by reference TRBV5-1 and TRBJ2-3, is KAGVTQTPRYLIKTRGQQVTLSCSPISGHRSVSWYQQTPGQGLQFLFEYFSETQRNKGNFPGRFSGRQFSNSRSEMNVSTLELGDSALYLCASSLQGPDTQYFGPGTRLTVL.

This clone appeared once. V is TRBV6-1 and J is TRBJ1-4, with no clear D. The CDR3 has 16 amino acids. Trimming left V 1 base short and J 0 bases short, with 9 bases between. Germline CDR1 MNHNS, CDR2 SASEGT. This chain's CDR3 is CASSEGAIATNEKLFF. CDR3 in DNA: TGTGCCAGCAGTGAAGGGGCGATTGCAACTAATGAAAAACTGTTTTTT.

The chain joins TRBV6-5 to TRBJ1-5; 7 bases agree with TRBD1. The CDR3 is 16 amino acids. Germline CDR1 reads MNHEY; CDR2 reads SVGAGI. Trimming at V came to 4 bases and at J to 0 bases, leaving 6 bases not matched to a gene. The CDR3 DNA follows: TGTGCCAGCAGTTCATCCACAGGGGCTAGCAATCAGCCCCAGCATTTT. This translates into CASSSSTGASNQPQHF.

This sequence joins TRBV19 and TRBJ2-3; TRBD2 aligns across 10 bases. Per the germline V gene, CDR1 is LNHDA and CDR2 is SQIVND (reference sequence). The CDR3 covers 19 residues. J lost 0 bases, V lost 5 bases, and 14 bases had no gene match. Written as DNA, the CDR3 is TGTGCCAGTAGTGCCACCACTAGCGGGGAAGGCCGGAGCACAGATACGCAGTATTTT. This encodes CASSATTSGEGRSTDTQYF.

On this clone: Germline and junction disagree at one end, which may indicate a read error. The CDR3 DNA is TGCGCCAGCAGTTTGGACGGAGGCACAGATACGCAGTATTTT. Amino acids: CASSLDGGTDTQYF. The V gene is TRBV5-1, the J gene TRBJ2-3; D gene uncertain. CDR1 and CDR2 from the germline V gene are SGHRS and YFSETQ. The CDR3 is 14 residues long.

The chain recombines TRBV7-2 with TRBJ1-4; TRBD1 agrees at 9 bases. The germline CDR1 and CDR2 sequences are SGHTA and FQGNSA. The CDR3 loop spans 16 amino acids. Germline trimming cut 5 bases from V and 8 bases from J; bases unmatched to any gene: 12. The CDR3 nucleotides read TGTGCCAGCAGCCGAGGGGTGGGACAGGGAGGGGAAAAACTGTTTTTT. Its translation is CASSRGVGQGGEKLFF.

The chain's CDR3 is CASILTGTAFNQPQHF. The CDR3 DNA reads as TGTGCCAGTATCCTCACCGGGACAGCCTTTAATCAGCCCCAGCATTTT. This chain uses TRBV19 with TRBJ1-5; 7 bases fit TRBD1. V was pared by 7 bases and J by 4 bases, with 13 bases of the junction left unmatched. This CDR3 region has 16 residues. Germline V gene data show CDR1 as LNHDA and CDR2 as SQIVND (reference sequence). Looking up the rest from reference TRBV19 and TRBJ1-5 gives the full variable domain: DGGITQSPKYLFRKEGQNVTLSCEQNLNHDAMYWYRQDPGQGLRLIYYSQIVNDFQKGDIAEGYSVSREKKESFPLTVTSAQKNPTAFYLCASILTGTAFNQPQHFGDGTRLSIL.

This clone came up once. The chain has TRBV5-1 and TRBJ1-1; TRBD1 aligns across 8 bases. This CDR3 contains 17 residues. V lost 2 bases, J lost 4 bases, and 13 bases stayed unmatched. The germline gives CDR1 SGHRS, CDR2 YFSETQ. The CDR3 sequence is CASSLNKRRQGSTEAFF. In nucleotides, the CDR3 is TGCGCCAGCAGCTTAAATAAAAGGCGACAGGGGAGCACTGAAGCTTTCTTT.

V usage is TRBV9 and J usage is TRBJ2-5; possibly TRBD1 for D (5 bases). With the DNA end fitting TRBJ2-7 better, the J assignment may be wrong. Per the germline V gene, CDR1 is SGDLS and CDR2 is YYNGEE. The CDR3 length is 14 residues. The CDR3 DNA is TGTGCCAGCAGCGCAAGCCTTAGGGGCGGCGAGCAGTACTTC. It specifies CASSASLRGGEQYF.

The chain couples TRBV10-2 to TRBJ2-1, with TRBD2 identical over 11 bases. CDR1 and CDR2 from the germline V gene are WSHSY and SAAADI. Losses at the gene ends were 5 bases for V and 2 bases for J; bases not matched to a gene: 5. This CDR3 spans 16 amino acids. CDR3 in DNA: TGCGCCAGCAGTTTTGGGGGACTAGCGGCCTACAATGAGCAGTTCTTC. It yields the protein CASSFGGLAAYNEQFF.

This chain links TRBV5-4 with TRBJ2-7; 12 nucleotides align to TRBD1. This CDR3 has 16 residues. Germline assignment: CDR1 SGHNT and CDR2 YYREEE (reference sequence). V gave up 0 bases and J gave up 6 bases; unmatched junction bases: 7. DNA of the CDR3: TGTGCCAGCAGCTTGGGGGGGGGACAGGGGGCTGTCGAGCAGTACTTC. It encodes CASSLGGGQGAVEQYF.

The V gene is TRBV12-1, the J gene TRBJ2-1; the table's D call of TRBD2 was not tested on the DNA. TRBV12-1 is termed a pseudogene. The CDR3 is made up of 15 amino acids. The CDR3 DNA follows: TGTGCCAGCAGCTTTTATTGGCGGGGGTGTGGTGAGCAGTTCTTC. Translated, it gives CASSFYWRGCGEQFF.

J is TRBJ1-6 and V is TRBV7-2, with no clear D. This CDR3 comprises 15 residues. Per germline, CDR1 SGHTA and CDR2 FQGNSA. V was shortened by 3 bases and J by 6 bases, with 12 bases between the two germline ends. DNA of the CDR3: TGTGCCAGCAGCTTTGCCCCGCGACTTAATTCACCCCTCCACTTT. Protein: CASSFAPRLNSPLHF. Looking up the rest from reference TRBV7-2 and TRBJ1-6 gives the full variable domain: GAGVSQSPSNKVTEKGKDVELRCDPISGHTALYWYRQSLGQGLEFLIYFQGNSAPDKSGLPSDRFSAERTGGSVSTLTIQRTQQEDSAVYLCASSFAPRLNSPLHFGNGTRLTVT.

The rearrangement joins TRBV4-2 to TRBJ1-6; tentatively, D is TRBD1 (6 bases). CDR3 length: 15 amino acids. V dropped 0 bases and J dropped 7 bases, with 10 bases sitting between them. Germline assignment: CDR1 LGHNA and CDR2 YNFKEQ. The CDR3 bases are TGTGCCAGCAGCCAAGATACAGGGACCAATTCACCCCTCCACTTT. It specifies CASSQDTGTNSPLHF.

The V gene is TRBV7-2, the J gene TRBJ1-3; no definite D call. With 0 bases removed from V and 4 bases from J, the gap between germline ends came to 13 bases. The CDR3 covers 16 residues. In germline, CDR1 is SGHTA, CDR2 FQGNSA. The CDR3 bases are TGTGCCAGCAGCTTAGCCGGGTCGCCCCCAGGAAACACCATATATTTT. As protein: CASSLAGSPPGNTIYF.

The genes are TRBV5-1 and TRBJ2-1, with a possible D match to TRBD1 (6 bases). Deletions cut 1 base from V and 9 bases from J, with 11 bases between. Germline CDR1 and CDR2: SGHRS and YFSETQ. CDR3 size: 13 residues. This chain's CDR3 is CASSLTQGSEQFF. The CDR3, as DNA: TGCGCCAGCAGCTTGACCCAGGGGAGTGAGCAGTTCTTC.